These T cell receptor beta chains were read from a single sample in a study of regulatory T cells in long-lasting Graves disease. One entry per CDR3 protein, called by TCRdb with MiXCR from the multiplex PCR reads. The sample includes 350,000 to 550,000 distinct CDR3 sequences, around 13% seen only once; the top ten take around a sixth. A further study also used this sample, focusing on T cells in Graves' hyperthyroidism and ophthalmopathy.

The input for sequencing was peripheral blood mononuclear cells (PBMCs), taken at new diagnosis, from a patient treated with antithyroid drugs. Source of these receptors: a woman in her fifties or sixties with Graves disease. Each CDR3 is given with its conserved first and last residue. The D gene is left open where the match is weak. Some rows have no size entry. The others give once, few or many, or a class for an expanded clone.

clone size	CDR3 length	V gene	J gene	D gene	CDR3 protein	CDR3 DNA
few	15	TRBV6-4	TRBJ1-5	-	CASSEREYSNQPQHF	TGTGCCAGCAGTGAGAGGGAATATAGCAATCAGCCCCAGCATTTT
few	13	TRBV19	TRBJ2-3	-	CASRNPPRDTQYF	TGTGCCAGTAGAAACCCACCTAGAGATACGCAGTATTTT
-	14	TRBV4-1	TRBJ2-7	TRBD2	CASSRLAGGYEQYF	TGCGCCAGCAGCAGACTAGCGGGAGGTTACGAGCAGTACTTC
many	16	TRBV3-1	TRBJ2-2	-	CASSQEIGRGTGELFF	TGTGCCAGCAGCCAAGAGATCGGGAGAGGCACCGGGGAGCTGTTTTTT
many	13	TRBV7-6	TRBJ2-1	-	CASSLGSHYEQFF	TGTGCCAGCAGCTTGGGGTCCCACTATGAGCAGTTCTTC
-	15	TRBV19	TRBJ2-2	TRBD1	CASRGQGASNGELFF	TGTGCCAGTAGGGGACAGGGGGCAAGTAACGGGGAGCTGTTTTTT
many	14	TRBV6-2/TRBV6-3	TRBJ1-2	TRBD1	CASSYDRQGYGYTF	TGTGCCAGCAGTTACGATCGACAGGGGTATGGCTACACCTTC
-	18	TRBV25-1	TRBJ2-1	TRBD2	CASSQQTLAGGPGNEQFF	TGTGCCAGCAGTCAACAAACTCTAGCGGGAGGGCCGGGGAATGAGCAGTTCTTC
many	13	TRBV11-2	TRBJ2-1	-	CASSRASYNEQFF	TGTGCCAGCAGCCGGGCCTCCTACAATGAGCAGTTCTTC
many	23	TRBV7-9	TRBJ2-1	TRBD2	CASSSQGTGRTSGRPTYNNEQFF	TGTGCCAGCAGCTCTCAGGGGACAGGCAGGACTAGCGGGAGGCCTACTTATAACAATGAGCAGTTCTTC
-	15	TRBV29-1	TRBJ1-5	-	CSVGGGEGSNQPQHF	TGCAGCGTTGGGGGTGGGGAGGGTAGCAATCAGCCCCAGCATTTT
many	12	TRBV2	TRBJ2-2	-	CASSPQGRELFF	TGTGCCAGCAGTCCACAGGGTAGGGAGCTGTTTTTT
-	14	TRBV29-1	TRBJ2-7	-	CSVSSPRSTREQYF	TGCAGCGTATCTAGCCCTCGCTCAACGAGGGAGCAGTACTTC
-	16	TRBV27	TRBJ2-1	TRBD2	CASSSPRTSLAYEQFF	TGTGCCAGCAGTTCCCCCCGGACTAGTCTCGCCTACGAGCAGTTCTTC
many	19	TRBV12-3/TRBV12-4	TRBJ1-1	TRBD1	CASSLASLRDRASNTEAFF	TGTGCCAGCAGTTTGGCGAGTCTGAGGGACAGGGCCTCGAACACTGAAGCTTTCTTT
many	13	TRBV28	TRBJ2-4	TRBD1	CASSSGGKNIQYF	TGTGCCAGCAGTTCAGGGGGCAAAAACATTCAGTACTTC
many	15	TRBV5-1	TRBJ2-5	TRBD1	CASSNGQGAWETQYF	TGCGCCAGCAGCAACGGACAGGGGGCGTGGGAGACCCAGTACTTC
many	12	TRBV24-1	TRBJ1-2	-	CATSDGTVGYTF	TGTGCCACCAGTGACGGGACCGTCGGCTACACCTTC
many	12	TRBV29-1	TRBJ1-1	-	CSVVDGNTEAFF	TGCAGCGTCGTAGACGGGAACACTGAAGCTTTCTTT
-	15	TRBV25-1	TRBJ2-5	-	CASSSWIGVGETQYF	TGTGCCAGCAGTTCCTGGATAGGGGTAGGAGAGACCCAGTACTTC
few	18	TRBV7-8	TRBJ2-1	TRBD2	CASSSLAGGASFHNEQFF	TGTGCCAGCAGCAGCCTAGCGGGAGGGGCCAGCTTCCACAATGAGCAGTTCTTC
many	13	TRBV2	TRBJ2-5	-	CASRGRWAETQYF	TGTGCCAGCAGAGGCCGATGGGCAGAGACCCAGTACTTC
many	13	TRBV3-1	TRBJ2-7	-	CASSQDVLYEQYF	TGTGCCAGCAGCCAAGATGTCCTGTACGAGCAGTACTTC
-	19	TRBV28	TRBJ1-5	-	CASSLAAVGSDFSNQPQHF	TGTGCCAGCAGTTTAGCAGCGGTGGGGTCAGATTTTAGCAATCAGCCCCAGCATTTT
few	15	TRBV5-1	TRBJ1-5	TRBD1	CASSLGTGGQATQHF	TGCGCCAGCAGCTTGGGGACAGGGGGCCAGGCGACCCAGCATTTT
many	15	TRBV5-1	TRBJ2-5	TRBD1	CASSLGNRGQETQYF	TGCGCCAGCAGCTTGGGAAACAGGGGCCAAGAGACCCAGTACTTC
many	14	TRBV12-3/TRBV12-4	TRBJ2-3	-	CASSQQAVTDTQYF	TGTGCCAGCAGTCAGCAGGCTGTCACAGATACGCAGTATTTT
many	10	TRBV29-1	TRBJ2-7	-	CSVGQYEQYF	TGCAGCGTTGGACAATACGAGCAGTACTTC
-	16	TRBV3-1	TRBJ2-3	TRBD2	CASSAGLAGSTDAQYF	TGTGCCAGCAGCGCTGGACTAGCGGGATCCACAGATGCGCAGTATTTT
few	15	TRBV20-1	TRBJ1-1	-	CSARDGTLGNTEAFF	TGCAGTGCTAGAGATGGAACTCTAGGAAACACTGAAGCTTTCTTT
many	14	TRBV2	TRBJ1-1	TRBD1	CASGTGGGNTEAFF	TGTGCCAGTGGGACAGGGGGGGGGAACACTGAAGCTTTCTTT
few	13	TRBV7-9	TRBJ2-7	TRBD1	CASSLNRGTEQYF	TGTGCCAGCAGCCTTAACAGGGGTACCGAGCAGTACTTC